The T cell receptor beta chain described here comes from a study of siplizumab effects on memory and regulatory T cells. Whole-study findings and limits: The majority of clones, roughly 80-95% of proliferating CD4+ or CD8+ clones, lacked an assignable naive or memory phenotype. Alloreactive sequences traceable to unstimulated CD4+ memory cells declined significantly under siplizumab. Alloreactive CD4+ clones that could be mapped were on average 68.8% Treg-derived with siplizumab, against approximately 30% in controls. The study found naive T cells seemingly more diverse than memory cells and seemingly major alloresponse contributors.

The method was immunoSEQ multiplex PCR; TCRdb's version includes in-frame clones alone and lacks a portion of them. The data contain over 100,000 clones, 80% to 95% of them singletons. For this clone: Its antigen is currently unknown.

In germline, CDR1 is LGHNT, CDR2 FRNRAP. The CDR3 totals 17 residues. The V gene lost 1 base and the J gene lost 8 bases, with 23 bases spanning the gap. Sample: non-Treg CD4+ T cells sorted from blood. This sequence was found in a human donor in good health. This chain joins TRBV12-5 and TRBJ1-2, with a tentative D call TRBD1 (5 bases). CDR3 coding DNA: TGTGCTAGTGGTTTGGGCCCGTCGGGACGGCCCCGTGGGGGCTACACCTTC. This encodes CASGLGPSGRPRGGYTF.